These 13 T cell receptor beta chains share one sample of origin, sequenced in a study of OX40 agonist ivuxolimab in advanced cancers. Produced via immunoSEQ multiplex PCR; TCRdb's table is partial and in-frame only. The sample consists of around 35,000 clones, approximately 84% of them appearing once. This sample comprised CD4+ or CD8+ T cells sorted from blood, obtained in a trial of the OX40 agonist ivuxolimab. Receptor source: an adult with an advanced solid tumor such as melanoma, head and neck, liver or kidney cancer.

The chain recombines TRBV10-3 with TRBJ2-7; no definite D call. The ends were cut back, 0 bases at V and 4 bases at J, with 13 bases in the middle. This CDR3 has 15 residues. Germline values: CDR1 ENHRY, CDR2 SYGVKD. CDR3 DNA sequence: TGTGCCATCAGTGAGTCGGTGGCTAGTTATTACGAGCAGTACTTC. Residues: CAISESVASYYEQYF.

This chain uses TRBV29-1 with TRBJ2-1; D unclear. Germline V gene lookup returns CDR1 SQVTM and CDR2 ANQGSEA. V gave up 7 bases and J gave up 6 bases, with 13 bases separating them. This CDR3 has 12 amino acids. The CDR3 nucleotides read TGCAGCGCCCGCTATGGGTTCAATGAGCAGTTCTTC. This gives the protein CSARYGFNEQFF.

V is TRBV11-1 and J is TRBJ2-1; TRBD2 might be the D (6 bases). With 3 bases removed from V and 3 bases from J, the gap between germline ends came to 9 bases. This CDR3 spans 14 amino acids. Germline CDR1 SGHAT, CDR2 FQDESV (reference sequence). The CDR3 sequence is CASSFRGNYNEQFF. DNA for the CDR3: TGTGCCAGCAGCTTCCGCGGGAACTACAATGAGCAGTTCTTC.

The J gene is TRBJ2-7, the V gene TRBV27; either TRBD1 or TRBD2 may fit D (6 bases each). Germline V gene data show CDR1 as MNHEY and CDR2 as SMNVEV (reference sequence). The CDR3 sequence is 14 residues long. The V and J ends lost 5 bases and 0 bases respectively, with 11 bases between them. CDR3 protein: CASSRRGSSYEQYF. The CDR3 DNA follows: TGTGCCAGCAGTCGGAGGGGGAGCTCCTACGAGCAGTACTTC.

This sequence joins TRBV6-5 and TRBJ2-3; D gene uncertain. Trimming removed 4 bases at V and 0 bases at J, with 14 bases between. The CDR3 totals 16 residues. CDR1 and CDR2 (germline): MNHEY, SVGAGI. CDR3 protein: CASSFVAGSSTDTQYF. CDR3 in DNA: TGTGCCAGCAGTTTTGTGGCAGGATCAAGCACAGATACGCAGTATTTT.

V and J are TRBV10-2 and TRBJ2-7; 15 bases line up with TRBD2. V trimming: 3 bases; J trimming: 7 bases; junction bases outside the gene matches: 4. The CDR3 contains 15 residues. Germline loops: CDR1 WSHSY, CDR2 SAAADI. The CDR3 DNA is TGCGCCAGCAGTGACCCGGGACTAGCGGGAGGTGAGCAGTACTTC. As protein: CASSDPGLAGGEQYF.

This clone was seen more than once but under ten times. The chain combines TRBV2 with TRBJ1-1; TRBD1 agrees at 8 bases. The CDR3 consists of 14 residues. Unmatched junction bases numbered 5, after V lost 3 bases and J lost 5 bases. Germline loops: CDR1 SNHLY, CDR2 FYNNEI. DNA for the CDR3: TGTGCCAGCAGTGAGGGTCGGACAGGGACTGAAGCTTTCTTT. Its translation is CASSEGRTGTEAFF.

The chain links TRBV7-9 to TRBJ2-3; TRBD1 matches 8 bases. The CDR3 length is 13 residues. Trimming removed 6 bases from V and 7 bases from J; junction bases left unmatched: 6. Germline CDR1 is SEHNR and CDR2 is FQNEAQ (reference sequence). CDR3 loop: CASRPTGGNTQYF. Written as DNA, the CDR3 is TGTGCCAGCAGACCTACAGGGGGAAATACGCAGTATTTT.

The rearrangement joins TRBV7-9 to TRBJ1-5; D may be TRBD1 (5 bases). Between the trimmed V and J ends, which lost 1 base and 3 bases, there was a span of 7 bases. The germline CDR1 and CDR2 sequences are SEHNR and FQNEAQ (reference sequence). CDR3 length: 14 amino acids. The CDR3 spells CASSLGGANQPQHF. As DNA, the CDR3 is TGTGCCAGCAGCTTAGGAGGGGCCAATCAGCCCCAGCATTTT.

This sequence joins TRBV28 and TRBJ1-2; TRBD1 matches at 7 bases. From germline, CDR1 is MDHEN and CDR2 SYDVKM. V lost 6 bases, J lost 2 bases, and 3 bases stayed unmatched. The CDR3 sequence is 13 residues long. The DNA for the CDR3 is TGTGCCAGCAGCCAGACAGGGAACTATGGCTACACCTTC. Protein sequence: CASSQTGNYGYTF.

This clone was found once. The V call is TRBV4-1, the J call TRBJ2-5, with D possibly matching TRBD1 (7 bases). From germline, CDR1 is MGHRA and CDR2 YSYEKL. The CDR3 is 15 amino acids. Trimming shortened V by 6 bases and J by 4 bases, and 18 bases separated the two germline ends. DNA for the CDR3: TGCGCCAGCAGGGCGGGACAGTCCGGACGAGAGACCCAGTACTTC. Amino acid sequence: CASRAGQSGRETQYF.

The chain recombines TRBV2 with TRBJ2-3; 11 nucleotides line up with TRBD2. CDR1 is SNHLY and CDR2 is FYNNEI in the germline V gene. V gave up 4 bases and J gave up 6 bases; unmatched junction bases: 15. This CDR3 is 18 amino acids long. Here the CDR3 reads CASSAAAGTSGPQDTQYF. In DNA form, the CDR3 reads TGTGCCAGCAGTGCCGCGGCCGGGACTAGCGGACCGCAGGATACGCAGTATTTT.

The CDR3 is CASSIEGYYGYTF. Written as DNA, the CDR3 is TGTGCCAGTAGTATTGAGGGGTACTATGGCTACACCTTC. The rearrangement links TRBV19 to TRBJ1-2, with TRBD1 as a possible D gene (5 bases). Germline assignment: CDR1 LNHDA and CDR2 SQIVND (reference sequence). The CDR3 loop spans 13 amino acids. Deletions cut 3 bases from V and 3 bases from J, with 8 bases between.